The clone carrying this TCR beta chain turned up a few times. The entry originates in a study of T cells in Graves' hyperthyroidism and ophthalmopathy. Trimming removed 5 bases from V and 2 bases from J, with 28 bases in between. The CDR3 loop spans 20 amino acids. In germline, CDR1 is LGHDT, CDR2 YNNKEL (reference sequence). RNA transcripts were the template for amplifying TCR beta CDR3 regions. The primer set for the first-round RT-PCR of the TCR CDR3 was HTBI. Each CDR3 protein is one row after TCRdb ran MiXCR on the multiplex PCR reads. The table lists roughly 300,000 distinct CDR3 sequences, approximately 15% of them singletons.

This chain links TRBV3-1 with TRBJ2-4; no firm D call. This receptor was obtained from a woman aged 25 to 39 with Graves' hyperthyroidism. Input material: blood. DNA for the CDR3: TGTGCCAGCAGCTCCGCTCCCTTTTCTGTGGCGGCAGCATCCAAAAACATTCAGTACTTC. It yields the protein CASSSAPFSVAAASKNIQYF.